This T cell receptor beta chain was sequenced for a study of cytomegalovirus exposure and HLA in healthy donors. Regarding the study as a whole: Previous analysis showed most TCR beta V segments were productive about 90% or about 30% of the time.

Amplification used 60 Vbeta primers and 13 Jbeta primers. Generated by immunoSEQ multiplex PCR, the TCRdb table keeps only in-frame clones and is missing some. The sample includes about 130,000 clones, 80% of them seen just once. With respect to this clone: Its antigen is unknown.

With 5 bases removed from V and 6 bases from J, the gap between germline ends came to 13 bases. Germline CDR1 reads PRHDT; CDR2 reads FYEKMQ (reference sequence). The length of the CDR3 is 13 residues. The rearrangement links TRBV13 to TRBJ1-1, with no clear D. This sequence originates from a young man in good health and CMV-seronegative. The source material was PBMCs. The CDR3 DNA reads TGTGCCAGCAGCCAATGGACTGACCCTGAAGCTTTCTTT. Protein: CASSQWTDPEAFF. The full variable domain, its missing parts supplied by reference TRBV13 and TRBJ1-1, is AAGVIQSPRHLIKEKRETATLKCYPIPRHDTVYWYQQGPGQDPQFLISFYEKMQSDKGSIPDRFSAQQFSDYHSELNMSSLELGDSALYFCASSQWTDPEAFFGQGTRLTVV.